Below, 3 T cell receptor beta chains from the same sample are listed, as sequenced in a study of T-cell reconstitution after alpha-beta-depleted transplantation in children. Library preparation (for TCRbeta) was performed with unique molecular identifiers. TCRdb redid the calling of the PCR reads with MiXCR, one entry per CDR3 protein. The sample holds more than 550,000 distinct CDR3 sequences; under 12% are singletons and the top ten take about 4%. The specimen comprised PBMCs from the stem cell graft donor, sampled from the stem cell graft. These receptors were collected from a human donor who donated a stem cell graft to a child with acute myeloid leukemia.

This clonotype showed up just a few times. The V gene is TRBV19, the J gene TRBJ2-1; D unclear. V lost 5 bases and J 13 bases, leaving 9 bases between the germline ends. From germline, CDR1 is LNHDA and CDR2 SQIVND (reference sequence). CDR3 length: 10 amino acids. CDR3 DNA sequence: TGTGCCAGTAGTCTCCCCATCCAGTTCTTC. Its protein is CASSLPIQFF. The whole variable domain, filled in from reference TRBV19 and TRBJ2-1, reads DGGITQSPKYLFRKEGQNVTLSCEQNLNHDAMYWYRQDPGQGLRLIYYSQIVNDFQKGDIAEGYSVSREKKESFPLTVTSAQKNPTAFYLCASSLPIQFFGPGTRLTVL.

This clonotype was counted ten times or more. The V gene is TRBV24-1, the J gene TRBJ2-3, with D possibly matching TRBD2 (5 bases). The germline V gene has CDR1 KGHDR and CDR2 SFDVKD. The V and J ends lost 9 bases and 5 bases respectively, with 11 bases between them. The length of the CDR3 is 12 residues. The CDR3 spells CATRGPKDTQYF. The CDR3 DNA sequence: TGTGCCACCCGAGGGCCTAAAGATACGCAGTATTTT.

This clonotype was found many times. The rearrangement joins TRBV6-5 to TRBJ2-2; D perhaps matches TRBD2 (5 bases). Trimming pared 4 bases from V and 7 bases from J, leaving 16 bases between. CDR3 size: 15 residues. Germline V gene data show CDR1 as MNHEY and CDR2 as SVGAGI. The CDR3 coding sequence is TGTGCCAGCAGTTGGAGCGGAGTCGAGGGCGGGGAGCTGTTTTTT. Translation: CASSWSGVEGGELFF.